The 13 T cell receptor beta chains presented below share a single source sample, sequenced in a study of post-analysis software for immune sequencing data. Study findings and constraints: TRBV5-6, TRBV5-1 and TRBV20-1 belonged to a set of about 5 TRBV segments that were more frequent in patients than controls.

These receptors have no known antigen. Unique molecular identifiers had been added to the TCR beta cDNA libraries. TCRdb passed the PCR reads through MiXCR, listing each CDR3 protein once. The sample lists roughly 600,000 distinct CDR3 sequences, roughly two fifths occurring once. Sample: blood. The origin of the receptors is a girl aged 10-17 years with multiple sclerosis.

This clonotype was seen a few times. An end of the junction does not agree with germline; a read error may underlie this. V is TRBV12-3 or TRBV12-4 and J is TRBJ2-7; 11 bases map to TRBD2. CDR3 length: 14 amino acids. The CDR3 nucleotides read TGTGCCAGCAGGTTAGCGGGAGGGAGGTACGAGCGGTACTTC. Protein product: CASRLAGGRYERYF.

As to this clonotype: One end of the junction is discordant with germline, which a read error may explain. The chain uses TRBV10-3 and TRBJ2-3; 10 nucleotides line up with TRBD2. The CDR3 consists of 16 residues. Germline CDR1 is ENHRY and CDR2 is SYGVKD. CDR3 DNA sequence: TGTACCATCAGCGTCGGACTAGCGGCCCGCACAGATACGCAGTATTTT. Translating gives CTISVGLAARTDTQYF.

In this sample, this clonotype turned up once. This chain links TRBV5-1 with TRBJ1-1; a possible D gene is TRBD1 (6 bases). V was trimmed by 4 bases and J by 4 bases, leaving 17 bases between them. Germline CDR1 SGHRS, CDR2 YFSETQ. There are 15 residues in the CDR3. In DNA, the CDR3 is TGCGCCAGCAGCCCGGGGACAAACCCGGGCACTGAAGCTTTCTTT. Amino acids: CASSPGTNPGTEAFF.

This clonotype was detected only a few times. The chain recombines TRBV2 with TRBJ2-5, with no clear D. V was clipped by 8 bases and J by 5 bases, with 9 bases between them. The germline V gene has CDR1 SNHLY and CDR2 FYNNEI. This CDR3 is 11 amino acids long. As DNA, the CDR3 is TGTGCCAGCGCCGACCGGGAGACCCAGTACTTC. This gives the protein CASADRETQYF.

The genes are TRBV20-1 and TRBJ2-7; D is undetermined. This CDR3 region has 13 residues. The V and J ends lost 3 bases and 5 bases respectively, with 14 bases between them. CDR1 and CDR2 (germline): DFQATT, SNEGSKA (reference sequence). Here the CDR3 reads CSARRMGSDEQYF. DNA of the CDR3: TGCAGTGCTAGGAGGATGGGTTCGGACGAGCAGTACTTC.

This clonotype appeared a single time. The CDR3 nucleotides are TGTGCCAGCAGCTTACCCGCTAGCTCCCTTAACACTGAAGCTTTCTTT. It encodes CASSLPASSLNTEAFF. V usage is TRBV7-8 and J usage is TRBJ1-1; D is unresolved. The CDR3 extends over 16 amino acids. The V and J ends lost 2 bases and 2 bases respectively, with 15 bases between them. Germline V CDR1 and CDR2: SGHVS, FQNEAQ.

This sequence joins TRBV7-8 and TRBJ2-1; 11 positions match TRBD2. The germline gives CDR1 SGHVS, CDR2 FQNEAQ. The V gene end was trimmed by 5 bases and the J gene end by 0 bases; junction bases not matched to a gene: 9. The CDR3 sequence is 18 residues long. Written as DNA, the CDR3 is TGTGCCAGCAGCCGTAGACTAGCGGGGCCTGTCTCCTACAATGAGCAGTTCTTC. The encoded protein is CASSRRLAGPVSYNEQFF.

The chain is built from TRBV5-1 and TRBJ2-1; the D gene is possibly TRBD2 (6 bases). Germline CDR1 and CDR2: SGHRS and YFSETQ. This CDR3 is built from 15 residues. V lost 4 bases and J lost 5, with 16 bases in between. The CDR3 sequence: CASSPSWGVDNEQFF. The CDR3 nucleotides read TGCGCCAGCAGCCCCTCGTGGGGGGTAGACAATGAGCAGTTCTTC.

The table lists this clonotype with a count of one. The V call is TRBV7-8, the J call TRBJ2-3, with TRBD2 matching over 10 bases. In germline, CDR1 is SGHVS, CDR2 FQNEAQ. V lost 6 bases, J lost 1 base, and 7 bases stayed unmatched. The CDR3 totals 16 residues. CDR3 in amino acids: CASRDIGTSGTDTQYF. CDR3 in DNA: TGTGCCAGCAGGGACATCGGGACTAGCGGCACAGATACGCAGTATTTT.

The CDR3 here is CASSQDRRGLYNEQYF. CDR3 DNA: TGTGCCAGCAGCCAAGATCGCCGGGGCCTCTACAATGAGCAGTACTTC. The chain employs TRBV4-2 and TRBJ2-1; D tentatively fits TRBD1 or TRBD2 (5 bases each). The DNA end favors TRBJ2-7, so the J call may be wrong. This CDR3 is built from 16 residues. The V gene's germline CDR1 is LGHNA and CDR2 YNFKEQ.

The chain joins TRBV12-3 or TRBV12-4 to TRBJ2-7; 9 bases agree with TRBD1. V lost 4 bases and J lost 0; bases outside the gene matches: 7. The CDR3 contains 16 residues. CDR3 sequence: CASSSGGTGISYEQYF. The CDR3 region has the DNA TGTGCCAGCAGTTCGGGCGGGACAGGGATCTCCTACGAGCAGTACTTC.

This rearrangement joins TRBV6-5 to TRBJ2-4, with TRBD2 matching over 9 bases. Germline V CDR1 and CDR2: MNHEY, SVGAGI. Unmatched junction bases numbered 6, after V lost 8 bases and J lost 1 base. The CDR3 is 15 amino acids. DNA of the CDR3: TGTGCCAGCGGGGAGGCGGGAGGGGCCAAAAACATTCAGTACTTC. Amino acids: CASGEAGGAKNIQYF.

The chain's CDR3 is CSVSDRGASSVYEQYF. The CDR3 region has the DNA TGCAGTGTTTCGGACAGGGGAGCGTCTTCGGTCTACGAGCAGTACTTC. The chain has TRBV20-1 and TRBJ2-7; 9 nucleotides align to TRBD1. With V trimmed by 7 bases and J by 3 bases, 16 bases remained unmatched. CDR3 length equals 16 residues. Germline CDR1 reads DFQATT; CDR2 reads SNEGSKA (reference sequence).